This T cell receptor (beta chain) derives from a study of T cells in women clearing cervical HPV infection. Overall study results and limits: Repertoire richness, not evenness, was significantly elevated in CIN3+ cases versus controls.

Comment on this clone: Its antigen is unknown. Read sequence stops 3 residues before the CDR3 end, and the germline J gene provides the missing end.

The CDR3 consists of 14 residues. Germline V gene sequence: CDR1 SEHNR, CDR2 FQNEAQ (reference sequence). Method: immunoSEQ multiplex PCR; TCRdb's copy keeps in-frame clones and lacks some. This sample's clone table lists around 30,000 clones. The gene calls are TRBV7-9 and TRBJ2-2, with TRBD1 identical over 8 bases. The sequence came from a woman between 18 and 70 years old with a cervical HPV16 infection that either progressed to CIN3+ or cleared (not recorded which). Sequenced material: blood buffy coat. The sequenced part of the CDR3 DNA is TGTGCCAGCAGCGCCGGACAGGGTGGTGAAAAG. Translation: CASSAGQGGEK. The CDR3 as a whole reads CASSAGQGGEKLFF.